These 14 T cell receptor beta chains were all obtained from the same sample, sequenced in a study of post-analysis software for immune sequencing data. Unique molecular identifiers tagged the TCR beta cDNA libraries. TCRdb processed the PCR reads anew with MiXCR; each CDR3 protein has one entry. The repertoire consists of around 150,000 distinct CDR3 sequences, with about 36% occurring once and the leading ten covering under 30%. The specimen comprised blood, sampled after autologous hematopoietic stem cell transplantation. The origin of the receptors is a girl aged 10 to 17 with multiple sclerosis.

The chain links TRBV6-1 to TRBJ2-1; 10 bases are shared with TRBD2. Trimming removed 7 bases from V and 1 base from J; junction bases left unmatched: 10. The CDR3 is made up of 17 amino acids. Germline V CDR1 and CDR2: MNHNS, SASEGT. This CDR3 is CASTEGALAGSYNEQFF. As DNA, the CDR3 is TGTGCCAGCACCGAAGGGGCACTAGCGGGGTCCTACAATGAGCAGTTCTTC.

A few counts support this clonotype. The chain carries TRBV3-1 and TRBJ2-1; TRBD1 is a possible D gene (6 bases). Trimming cost V 4 bases and J 4 bases, with 14 bases left between them. The CDR3 has 15 residues. Germline V gives CDR1 LGHDT, CDR2 YNNKEL (reference sequence). CDR3 loop: CASSPGALGYNEQFF. CDR3 nucleotides: TGTGCCAGCAGCCCAGGGGCCCTGGGTTACAATGAGCAGTTCTTC.

The count of this clonotype is one. Here the CDR3 DNA reads TGTGCCAGCAGTTACTCCCCAGGGGACATCTACGAGCAGTACTTC. This sequence encodes CASSYSPGDIYEQYF. The chain recombines TRBV6-2 or TRBV6-3 with TRBJ2-7; D possibly corresponds to TRBD1 (6 bases). The V end was cut by 0 bases, the J end by 3 bases, with 12 bases between. This CDR3 spans 15 amino acids. Per germline, CDR1 MNHEY and CDR2 SVGEGT.

V gene TRBV14 combines with J gene TRBJ2-7; D may match TRBD1 or TRBD2 (5 bases each). Germline CDR1 SGHDN, CDR2 FVKESK. This CDR3 has 15 residues. The V end was cut by 0 bases, the J end by 4 bases, with 13 bases between. The CDR3 region is CASSQDWGFVYEQYF. The CDR3 coding sequence is TGTGCCAGCAGCCAAGATTGGGGGTTTGTGTACGAGCAGTACTTC. Using reference TRBV14 and TRBJ2-7 for the parts outside the CDR3, the full variable domain is EAGVTQFPSHSVIEKGQTVTLRCDPISGHDNLYWYRRVMGKEIKFLLHFVKESKQDESGMPNNRFLAERTGGTYSTLKVQPAELEDSGVYFCASSQDWGFVYEQYFGPGTRLTVT.

The rearrangement links TRBV13 to TRBJ1-4; D remains ambiguous. CDR3 size: 14 residues. Trimming took off 0 bases at V and 8 bases at J, with 10 bases between the two ends. The germline V gene encodes CDR1 PRHDT and CDR2 FYEKMQ (reference sequence). The CDR3 DNA follows: TGTGCCAGCAGCTTAGGAATACCGGGCGAAAAACTGTTTTTT. Translation gives CASSLGIPGEKLFF.

CDR3 sequence (DNA): TGCAGTGCTCAGTTCTCTGGGGCCAACGTCCTGACTTTC. Its protein product is CSAQFSGANVLTF. This chain links TRBV20-1 with TRBJ2-6; D not resolved. This CDR3 region has 13 residues. Trimming pared 5 bases from V and 0 bases from J, leaving 5 bases between. The germline CDR1 and CDR2 sequences are DFQATT and SNEGSKA (reference sequence).

This clonotype came up once. A read error is possible here, since a much larger clone lies one base away. The rearrangement links TRBV6-5 to TRBJ2-7; D assignment may be TRBD1 or TRBD2 (5 bases each). The closer fit of TRBJ2-5 to the DNA end suggests the J call may be wrong. Germline V gene lookup returns CDR1 MNHEY and CDR2 SVGAGI. The CDR3 runs 13 residues. The CDR3 here is CASRKTGTGTQYF. The CDR3, as DNA: TGTGCCAGCAGGAAGACCGGGACGGGGACCCAGTACTTC.

The rearrangement joins TRBV20-1 to TRBJ1-2; 7 bases fit TRBD1. The germline CDR1 and CDR2 sequences are DFQATT and SNEGSKA (reference sequence). The length of the CDR3 is 15 residues. Unmatched junction bases numbered 10, after V lost 3 bases and J lost 3 bases. CDR3 amino acids: CSASIWIQGYYGYTF. CDR3 DNA sequence: TGCAGTGCTAGTATTTGGATACAGGGGTACTATGGCTACACCTTC.

The V gene is TRBV6-1, the J gene TRBJ2-7; tentative D call: TRBD1 (5 bases). The germline gives CDR1 MNHNS, CDR2 SASEGT. With 0 bases removed from V and 3 bases from J, the gap between germline ends came to 9 bases. This CDR3 comprises 14 residues. The CDR3 DNA follows: TGTGCCAGCAGTGAAGCGGCAGGGTACTACGAGCAGTACTTC. It encodes CASSEAAGYYEQYF.

This chain joins TRBV20-1 and TRBJ2-3, with D tentatively TRBD2 (6 bases). V shed 1 base and J shed 4 bases, with 12 bases lying between them. Looked up from germline, CDR1 is DFQATT and CDR2 is SNEGSKA (reference sequence). The CDR3 runs to 14 residues. The CDR3: CSARGPGRPDTQYF. CDR3 nucleotide sequence: TGCAGTGCTAGAGGCCCAGGGAGGCCAGATACGCAGTATTTT.

The V gene is TRBV9, the J gene TRBJ1-1; tentatively, D is TRBD1 (5 bases). The germline gives CDR1 SGDLS, CDR2 YYNGEE. V was clipped by 4 bases and J by 2 bases, with 12 bases between them. The CDR3 loop spans 14 amino acids. CDR3 nucleotides: TGTGCCAGCAGCATCGGGACGGACAACACTGAAGCTTTCTTT. Translated, it gives CASSIGTDNTEAFF. The full variable domain, rest sourced from reference TRBV9 and TRBJ1-1, is DSGVTQTPKHLITATGQRVTLRCSPRSGDLSVYWYQQSLDQGLQFLIQYYNGEERAKGNILERFSAQQFPDLHSELNLSSLELGDSALYFCASSIGTDNTEAFFGQGTRLTVV.

V is TRBV7-9 and J is TRBJ2-1, with 9 bases lining up with TRBD1. V shed 4 bases and J 9 bases; nucleotides not matched to a gene: 7. The CDR3 totals 14 residues. CDR1 SEHNR and CDR2 FQNEAQ come from the germline V gene (reference sequence). For the CDR3, the DNA is TGTGCCAGCAGCTCTGAGACAGGGGGGAGTGAGCAGTTCTTC. It codes for CASSSETGGSEQFF.

J is TRBJ2-5 and V is TRBV7-2; 12 nucleotides match TRBD2. The CDR3 is 14 residues long. Germline trimming cut 1 base from V and 9 bases from J; bases unmatched to any gene: 3. Germline V gene sequence: CDR1 SGHTA, CDR2 FQGNSA. The CDR3 reads CASSLDLAGGAQYF. The CDR3 nucleotides read TGTGCCAGCAGCTTAGACCTAGCGGGGGGGGCCCAGTACTTC. Using reference TRBV7-2 and TRBJ2-5 for the parts outside the CDR3, the full variable domain is GAGVSQSPSNKVTEKGKDVELRCDPISGHTALYWYRQSLGQGLEFLIYFQGNSAPDKSGLPSDRFSAERTGGSVSTLTIQRTQQEDSAVYLCASSLDLAGGAQYFGPGTRLLVL.

V is TRBV30 and J is TRBJ1-1; D remains ambiguous. V was pared by 4 bases and J by 6 bases, with 15 bases between. The length of the CDR3 is 13 residues. The V gene's germline CDR1 is GTSNPN and CDR2 SVGIG (reference sequence). CDR3 loop: CAWTPLVHAEAFF. CDR3 in DNA: TGTGCCTGGACCCCATTGGTCCACGCTGAAGCTTTCTTT.